Below are 14 T cell receptor beta chains sequenced from a single sample in a study of blood T cell repertoires in COVID-19. Sequencing used immunoSEQ multiplex PCR; TCRdb keeps in-frame clones, though not all of them. Altogether over 200,000 clones are present, about 80% being singletons, with the ten largest covering around 2%. The source material was PBMCs or T cells enriched from blood (not recorded which). These receptors were obtained from a man aged 55-75 years who had recovered from COVID-19.

The chain uses TRBV7-2 and TRBJ1-1; TRBD1 might be the D (5 bases). From germline, CDR1 is SGHTA and CDR2 FQGNSA. The CDR3 spans 16 residues. Trimming shortened V by 2 bases and J by 0 bases, and 13 bases separated the two germline ends. CDR3 coding DNA: TGTGCCAGCAGCTTAAGTACCGCAGGGATGAACACTGAAGCTTTCTTT. It is translated as CASSLSTAGMNTEAFF.

This chain uses TRBV4-3 with TRBJ1-1; a possible D gene is TRBD1 (5 bases). The V gene lost 0 bases and the J gene lost 4 bases, with 15 bases spanning the gap. This CDR3 spans 16 amino acids. Germline CDR1 is LGHNA and CDR2 is YSLEER. The CDR3 region is CASSQDGGRDGTEAFF. CDR3 in DNA: TGCGCCAGCAGCCAAGATGGGGGGAGGGACGGCACTGAAGCTTTCTTT.

The chain links TRBV25-1 to TRBJ1-6; D is perhaps TRBD1 (5 bases). V was clipped by 3 bases and J by 5 bases, with 8 bases between them. The CDR3 is 14 residues long. The germline V gene has CDR1 MGHDK and CDR2 SYGVNS. In DNA form, the CDR3 reads TGTGCCAGCAGTGATCAGGGAAATAATTCACCCCTCCACTTT. Its protein is CASSDQGNNSPLHF.

The chain links TRBV7-2 to TRBJ2-7; possibly TRBD2 for D (6 bases). The germline V gene has CDR1 SGHTA and CDR2 FQGNSA. The CDR3 has 15 residues. Between the trimmed V and J ends, which lost 3 bases and 0 bases, there was a span of 12 bases. The DNA of the CDR3 is TGTGCCAGCAGCTTTTTTAGCGGTACCTCCTACGAGCAGTACTTC. This codes for CASSFFSGTSYEQYF.

The chain has TRBV30 and TRBJ1-6; D remains unclear. Between the trimmed V and J ends, which lost 0 bases and 10 bases, there was a span of 13 bases. CDR1 is GTSNPN, CDR2 SVGIG, per germline (reference sequence). The CDR3 has 14 amino acids. The CDR3 here is CAWSVLGVLSPLHF. The CDR3 nucleotides are TGTGCCTGGAGTGTACTCGGGGTTCTGTCACCCCTCCACTTT.

V gene TRBV4-3 combines with J gene TRBJ1-4; D unclear. CDR1 is LGHNA and CDR2 is YSLEER in the germline V gene. Trimming left V 0 bases short and J 8 bases short, with 7 bases between. The CDR3 sequence is 13 residues long. CDR3 region: CASSQEVGEKLFF. As DNA, the CDR3 is TGCGCCAGCAGCCAAGAAGTTGGCGAAAAACTGTTTTTT.

The V gene is TRBV29-1, the J gene TRBJ1-5, with TRBD1 matching over 7 bases. V gave up 3 bases and J gave up 2 bases; unmatched junction bases: 13. This CDR3 spans 17 amino acids. CDR1 and CDR2 (germline): SQVTM, ANQGSEA. The CDR3 reads CSVDTMRDGQGNQPQHF. CDR3 nucleotides: TGCAGCGTTGATACGATGAGGGACGGACAGGGCAATCAGCCCCAGCATTTT.

This chain joins TRBV4-3 and TRBJ2-2; 7 bases match TRBD1. Germline V gene sequence: CDR1 LGHNA, CDR2 YSLEER. The J segment lost 4 bases and the V segment lost 0 bases, leaving 8 bases of the junction unmatched. The CDR3 totals 17 residues. The CDR3 loop is CASSQEGYQGVTGELFF. The CDR3 nucleotides are TGCGCCAGCAGCCAAGAAGGGTATCAGGGGGTCACCGGGGAGCTGTTTTTT.

The CDR3 loop reads CASSRVGSGNTGELFF. The CDR3, as DNA: TGCGCCAGCAGCCGCGTGGGTAGCGGGAACACCGGGGAGCTGTTTTTT. The V call is TRBV4-3, the J call TRBJ2-2, with D perhaps matching TRBD2 (6 bases). Germline V lookup: CDR1 LGHNA, CDR2 YSLEER. Trimming stripped 4 bases from V and 1 base from J, with 13 bases between. This CDR3 has 16 amino acids.

The rearrangement links TRBV19 to TRBJ1-5, with D hard to call. Trimming removed 3 bases from V and 0 bases from J, with 18 bases in between. This CDR3 is 18 amino acids long. Germline V CDR1 and CDR2: LNHDA, SQIVND (reference sequence). The CDR3 DNA sequence: TGTGCCAGTAGTATTATTACGCGGCCCTTCTATAGCAATCAGCCCCAGCATTTT. Translating it yields CASSIITRPFYSNQPQHF.

The chain carries TRBV2 and TRBJ2-3; D may be TRBD2 (5 bases). The CDR3 covers 14 residues. The germline CDR1 and CDR2 sequences are SNHLY and FYNNEI. V was cut by 5 bases and J by 7 bases, with 16 bases left in between. The CDR3 is CASSQTEGTNTQYF. CDR3 coding DNA: TGTGCCAGCAGTCAAACTGAGGGTACAAATACGCAGTATTTT.

The chain has TRBV6-6 and TRBJ1-2; TRBD1 matches 9 bases. Germline assignment: CDR1 MNHNY and CDR2 SVGAGI (reference sequence). The CDR3 contains 15 residues. With V trimmed by 5 bases and J by 2 bases, 6 bases remained unmatched. As DNA, the CDR3 is TGTGCCAGCAGTGCGGGGGACAGGGCCAACTATGGCTACACCTTC. Translation gives CASSAGDRANYGYTF.

V usage is TRBV12-5 and J usage is TRBJ2-1; tentatively, D is TRBD1 (6 bases). Trimming took off 2 bases at V and 5 bases at J, with 16 bases between the two ends. The CDR3 loop spans 16 amino acids. Looked up from germline, CDR1 is LGHNT and CDR2 is FRNRAP. The CDR3 DNA reads TGTGCTAGTGGTTTGATACGTGGACAGTTAAACAATGAGCAGTTCTTC. Protein: CASGLIRGQLNNEQFF.

This clone has only one observation. The chain employs TRBV21-1 and TRBJ1-4; the DNA was not used to check the table's D call, TRBD1. TRBV21-1 is reported as a pseudogene. The CDR3 totals 13 residues. CDR3 DNA: TGTGCCAGCAGCAACACAAACAGGGAAAAACTGTTTTTT. This codes for CASSNTNREKLFF.